This TCR beta chain emerged from a study of blood T cell repertoires in COVID-19. At the level of the study: PBMCs, B-cell-depleted T cells, or T cells were the source of the cDNA or gDNA that made up the material.

Data came from immunoSEQ multiplex PCR; TCRdb stores just in-frame clones and leaves some out. Of 390,000 or so clones listed, about 89% are singletons. The trim removed 4 bases at V and 4 bases at J, leaving 4 bases unmatched. There are 16 residues in the CDR3. Germline V gene sequence: CDR1 SGDLS, CDR2 YYNGEE. Sequenced input: peripheral blood. The sequence derives from a woman aged 25 to 39 with COVID-19, enrolled during active disease. The rearrangement joins TRBV9 to TRBJ2-3; TRBD2 aligns across 15 bases. The CDR3 bases are TGTGCCAGCAGCCCTTGGACTAGCGGGAGGGCAGATACGCAGTATTTT. Amino acid sequence: CASSPWTSGRADTQYF.